The sequence of this TCR beta chain was determined in a study of human T cells and chemical hapten exposure. Study at large: The study traced per-sample TCR yield variation mainly to small differences in pooled library volumes.

For the library, individual cDNA molecules each received unique molecular identifiers. One entry per CDR3 protein results from TCRdb running MiXCR on the RACE reads. The sample records approximately 97,000 distinct CDR3 sequences, more than 9.5% being singletons. CDR1 and CDR2 from the germline V gene are KGHDR and SFDVKD. CDR3 length: 17 residues. V was clipped by 6 bases and J by 4 bases; unmatched bases: 8. Documented time point: patch test 2, 6 weeks after DPC sensitization. The treatment was: therapeutic diphenylcyclopropenone sensitization with weekly scalp DPC. Blood, whole and unfractionated, served as the source for total RNA extraction.

The origin of this receptor is a woman aged 35 to 49 with alopecia areata. Some clones in this sample may be carry-over from other donors' samples. J is TRBJ2-6 and V is TRBV24-1; the match to TRBD1 covers 10 bases. The sequences come from whole blood, collected in connection with sensitization to the hapten diphenylcyclopropenone (DPC). The CDR3 DNA follows: TGTGCCACCAGTCCTCGGGACAGGGGTACCGGGGCCAACGTCCTGACTTTC. Its protein product is CATSPRDRGTGANVLTF.